This T cell receptor (beta chain) appears in the sequencing data of a study of shared clonotypes between healthy human individuals. Study results and limitations: Read depth was anticipated to influence clonotype sharing among donors. Naive subsets, compared against memory subsets, generally had larger estimated richness values.

From CD4+ cells came CD45RA+ naive and CD45RA-negative memory subsets. Produced via immunoSEQ multiplex PCR; TCRdb's table is partial and in-frame only. The table has around 510,000 clones, roughly 95% seen once; the top ten hold about 0.059%. With respect to this clone: Its matching antigen is unknown.

CDR3 length: 14 amino acids. Germline V gene lookup returns CDR1 MNHEY and CDR2 SMNVEV (reference sequence). The chain is built from TRBV27 and TRBJ2-5, with D tentatively TRBD1 or TRBD2 (5 bases each). The closer fit of TRBJ2-7 to the DNA end suggests the J call may be wrong. This receptor was obtained from a woman in her 30s in good health. Sample: naive CD4+ T cells sorted from blood. Subset: CD45RA+ positively selected. The CDR3 nucleotides read TGTGCCAGCAGTTCTCAGGGACGAACCTACGAGCAGTACTTC. This codes for CASSSQGRTYEQYF.